These 18 T cell receptor beta chains were sequenced from one sample in a study of radiation and T cells in renal cell carcinoma. Profiled with immunoSEQ multiplex PCR; TCRdb holds only in-frame clones, not every one. The sample includes approximately 90,000 clones, about 88% of them seen just once. As for time point: baseline pretreatment blood. The sample's treatment: 15 Gy SBRT to primary tumor, nephrectomy 4 weeks later. The specimen comprised blood, sampled from a patient whose treatment included radiotherapy and nephrectomy. These receptors were taken from a middle-aged man with renal cell carcinoma.

The J gene is TRBJ1-1, the V gene TRBV6-1, with 8 bases identical to TRBD1. The CDR3 has 13 residues. V lost 3 bases to trimming and J lost 9 bases; unmatched junction nucleotides: 6. The germline V gene encodes CDR1 MNHNS and CDR2 SASEGT. CDR3 sequence reads: CASSEGRDRQAFF. The CDR3 DNA follows: TGTGCCAGCAGTGAGGGCCGGGACAGGCAAGCTTTCTTT.

The chain is built from TRBV30 and TRBJ2-5, with TRBD1 matching over 9 bases. Germline assignment: CDR1 GTSNPN and CDR2 SVGIG (reference sequence). The V segment lost 5 bases and the J segment 4 bases; nucleotides outside the gene matches: 8. This CDR3 is 14 amino acids long. The CDR3 DNA reads TGTGCCTGGTCTACAGGGGGCGCCGGAGAGACCCAGTACTTC. Its protein is CAWSTGGAGETQYF.

The gene calls are TRBV5-6 and TRBJ2-7, with TRBD1 as a possible D gene (6 bases). Germline values: CDR1 SGHDT, CDR2 YYEEEE. V lost 4 bases and J lost 8, with 13 bases in between. The CDR3 covers 12 residues. CDR3 protein: CASSLRQVKQYF. In DNA, the CDR3 is TGTGCCAGCAGCCTACGACAGGTCAAGCAGTACTTC.

The chain employs TRBV7-8 and TRBJ2-1; a possible D gene is TRBD2 (7 bases). From germline, CDR1 is SGHVS and CDR2 FQNEAQ. Trimming shortened V by 1 base and J by 10 bases, and 17 bases separated the two germline ends. The CDR3 sequence is 15 residues long. The CDR3 coding sequence is TGTGCCAGCAGCTTAGGCTCGGGGGGCCGGGACGAGCAGTTCTTC. Its protein product is CASSLGSGGRDEQFF.

V and J are TRBV6-1 and TRBJ2-3; 11 nucleotides align to TRBD2. The ends lost 2 bases at V and 4 bases at J; junction bases unmatched: 5. Germline-derived CDR1 and CDR2 are MNHNS and SASEGT. This CDR3 region has 16 residues. CDR3 sequence reads: CASSERELAGADTQYF. The CDR3 nucleotides read TGTGCCAGCAGTGAAAGGGAACTAGCGGGAGCAGATACGCAGTATTTT.

The chain couples TRBV29-1 to TRBJ2-7; a possible D gene is TRBD1 (5 bases). CDR1 and CDR2 (germline): SQVTM, ANQGSEA. Trimming took off 4 bases at V and 5 bases at J, with 15 bases between the two ends. This CDR3 region has 13 residues. The CDR3 loop reads CSVGMQGRDEQYF. CDR3 DNA sequence: TGCAGCGTTGGTATGCAGGGTCGGGACGAGCAGTACTTC.

This chain connects TRBV4-3 to TRBJ1-2; no clear D gene. V lost 1 base and J 8 bases, leaving 14 bases between the germline ends. This CDR3 has 14 amino acids. Germline CDR1 reads LGHNA; CDR2 reads YSLEER. The CDR3 is CASSQAFGVRGYTF. The CDR3 nucleotides are TGCGCCAGCAGCCAAGCATTCGGGGTTAGAGGCTACACCTTC.

J is TRBJ2-1 and V is TRBV6-5; tentative D call: TRBD2 (6 bases). The germline V and J ends were trimmed by 3 bases and 7 bases, with 10 bases remaining between them. Looked up from germline, CDR1 is MNHEY and CDR2 is SVGAGI. This CDR3 contains 13 residues. Written as DNA, the CDR3 is TGTGCCAGCAGTTATCGTGCGGGGAATGAGCAGTTCTTC. Protein: CASSYRAGNEQFF.

V gene TRBV6-1 combines with J gene TRBJ1-5; D call uncertain. The V gene lost 4 bases and the J gene lost 3 bases, with 13 bases spanning the gap. This CDR3 spans 15 amino acids. Germline V lookup: CDR1 MNHNS, CDR2 SASEGT. CDR3 protein: CASSVLGDTNQPQHF. The CDR3 DNA sequence: TGTGCCAGCAGTGTGCTCGGAGACACCAATCAGCCCCAGCATTTT.

Notes on this clone: Sequence at one end of the junction differs from germline and may be a read error. The chain is built from TRBV5-4 and TRBJ1-4, with D possibly being TRBD1 (6 bases). CDR3 length equals 13 residues. In germline, CDR1 is SGHNT, CDR2 YYREEE (reference sequence). The CDR3, as DNA: TGCGCCAGCAGCTTGGGCATAGGGGGAAAACTGTTTTTT. Residues: CASSLGIGGKLFF.

The chain employs TRBV5-4 and TRBJ1-2; TRBD1 matches at 7 bases. Germline-derived CDR1 and CDR2 are SGHNT and YYREEE (reference sequence). This CDR3 has 13 residues. The trim removed 0 bases at V and 4 bases at J, leaving 0 bases unmatched. As DNA, the CDR3 is TGTGCCAGCAGCTTGGGGGACAGCTATGGCTACACCTTC. Translated: CASSLGDSYGYTF.

V usage is TRBV2 and J usage is TRBJ2-3, with 7 nucleotides matching TRBD1. Germline CDR1 reads SNHLY; CDR2 reads FYNNEI. The V segment lost 7 bases and the J segment 4 bases; nucleotides outside the gene matches: 17. There are 17 residues in the CDR3. The CDR3 DNA follows: TGTGCCAGCAACTATGACAGGGCGATAAGAAGGGCAGATACGCAGTATTTT. It is translated as CASNYDRAIRRADTQYF.

The rearrangement uses TRBV27 and TRBJ2-1; perhaps TRBD1 as D (6 bases). V gave up 1 base and J gave up 4 bases, with 14 bases separating them. Per germline, CDR1 MNHEY and CDR2 SMNVEV (reference sequence). The CDR3 runs 16 residues. The CDR3 DNA is TGTGCCAGCAGTTTATTACACAGGGCGCCTTACAATGAGCAGTTCTTC. It translates to CASSLLHRAPYNEQFF.

This clone has a single count. The chain carries TRBV5-1 and TRBJ2-1; D may correspond to TRBD1 or TRBD2 (6 bases each). Trimming left V 7 bases short and J 6 bases short, with 14 bases between. Germline values: CDR1 SGHRS, CDR2 YFSETQ. The length of the CDR3 is 13 residues. The CDR3 nucleotides are TGCGCCAGCCGAACAGGAGGGGGCAATGAGCAGTTCTTC. Translation: CASRTGGGNEQFF. The full variable domain, with the rest looked up from reference TRBV5-1 and TRBJ2-1, is KAGVTQTPRYLIKTRGQQVTLSCSPISGHRSVSWYQQTPGQGLQFLFEYFSETQRNKGNFPGRFSGRQFSNSRSEMNVSTLELGDSALYLCASRTGGGNEQFFGPGTRLTVL.

V and J are TRBV7-2 and TRBJ2-1; TRBD1 is a possible D gene (5 bases). Germline loops: CDR1 SGHTA, CDR2 FQGNSA. The V gene lost 4 bases and the J gene lost 5 bases, with 9 bases spanning the gap. The CDR3 loop spans 13 amino acids. CDR3 region: CASSYGANNEQFF. The CDR3 DNA sequence: TGTGCCAGCAGCTATGGGGCCAACAATGAGCAGTTCTTC. The full variable domain, with the rest looked up from reference TRBV7-2 and TRBJ2-1, is GAGVSQSPSNKVTEKGKDVELRCDPISGHTALYWYRQSLGQGLEFLIYFQGNSAPDKSGLPSDRFSAERTGGSVSTLTIQRTQQEDSAVYLCASSYGANNEQFFGPGTRLTVL.

The V gene is TRBV7-3, the J gene TRBJ1-6, with D maybe TRBD1 (5 bases). From germline, CDR1 is SGHTA and CDR2 FQGTGA. Trimming took off 2 bases at V and 7 bases at J, with 9 bases between the two ends. CDR3 size: 14 residues. This CDR3 reads CASSLVGGNSPLHF. The CDR3 DNA follows: TGTGCCAGCAGCTTAGTCGGGGGAAATTCACCCCTCCACTTT. Combining the CDR3 with reference TRBV7-3 and TRBJ1-6 gives the whole variable domain GAGVSQTPSNKVTEKGKYVELRCDPISGHTALYWYRQSLGQGPEFLIYFQGTGAADDSGLPNDRFFAVRPEGSVSTLKIQRTERGDSAVYLCASSLVGGNSPLHFGNGTRLTVT.

The rearrangement uses TRBV7-8 and TRBJ2-7, with 7 positions matching TRBD1. In germline, CDR1 is SGHVS, CDR2 FQNEAQ. The CDR3 runs to 15 residues. Trimming at V came to 5 bases and at J to 0 bases, leaving 7 bases not matched to a gene. CDR3 protein: CASSEGAGNSYEQYF. The CDR3 DNA reads TGTGCCAGCAGCGAGGGGGCAGGGAACTCCTACGAGCAGTACTTC.

The chain carries TRBV30 and TRBJ1-5; D uncertain. Germline CDR1 is GTSNPN and CDR2 is SVGIG (reference sequence). This CDR3 has 13 residues. Trimming pared 0 bases from V and 8 bases from J, leaving 11 bases between. CDR3 sequence (DNA): TGTGCCTGGAGTGTTGGGTTCGGGGAGCCCCAGCATTTT. As protein: CAWSVGFGEPQHF.